Presented here are 31 T cell receptor beta chains from one specimen sequenced in a study of T cell repertoires in cytomegalovirus infection. A single record per CDR3 protein comes from TCRdb applying MiXCR to the reads. This table has around 900,000 distinct CDR3 sequences, approximately 31% appearing once. The antigens of these receptors remain unknown. The material was cultured CD8+ T cells from PBMCs, obtained from culture after CMV antigen stimulation. These TCRs come from a human donor in good health (CMV status not recorded). Some clones in this sample may be carry-over from other donors' samples.

The V gene is TRBV6-5, the J gene TRBJ2-2; 8 nucleotides agree with TRBD1. This CDR3 is 16 amino acids long. V shed 1 base, J shed 5 bases, and the junction held 6 bases outside the gene matches. Germline V CDR1 and CDR2: MNHEY, SVGAGI. The DNA for the CDR3 is TGTGCCAGCAGTTACTTAGGCAGGGGGCGGACCGGGGAGCTGTTTTTT. Translation: CASSYLGRGRTGELFF.

The chain recombines TRBV10-3 with TRBJ1-2; 8 bases line up with TRBD1. Germline CDR1 is ENHRY and CDR2 is SYGVKD. The CDR3 has 15 residues. Germline trimming cut 0 bases from V and 12 bases from J; bases unmatched to any gene: 12. Here the CDR3 reads CAISESDRVRIVDTF. Written as DNA, the CDR3 is TGTGCCATCAGTGAGTCGGACAGGGTACGGATTGTAGACACCTTC.

This clonotype has at least ten counts. The rearrangement links TRBV12-3 or TRBV12-4 to TRBJ1-2; unclear D gene. This CDR3 has 13 residues. Trimming cost V 3 bases and J 3 bases, with 8 bases left between them. In DNA, the CDR3 is TGTGCCAGCAGTTTTAGTTTCGACTATGGCTACACCTTC. Translated: CASSFSFDYGYTF.

This clonotype has a count of ten or more. The CDR3 loop is CASRLAGDYEQYV. CDR3 bases: TGTGCCAGCAGGTTAGCGGGGGACTACGAGCAGTACGTC. The rearrangement joins TRBV7-9 to TRBJ2-7; 9 positions agree with TRBD2. The CDR3 runs to 13 residues. Germline CDR1 SEHNR, CDR2 FQNEAQ (reference sequence).

The genes are TRBV7-3 and TRBJ2-5; TRBD1 might be the D (5 bases). The CDR3 spans 15 residues. The V gene's germline CDR1 is SGHTA and CDR2 FQGTGA. The ends were cut back, 5 bases at V and 0 bases at J, with 13 bases in the middle. CDR3 sequence (DNA): TGTGCCAGCAGCCCCAGGACACGCCACCAAGAGACCCAGTACTTC. Protein sequence: CASSPRTRHQETQYF.

This clonotype was seen a single time. The chain carries TRBV20-1 and TRBJ2-7, with a weak D call TRBD1 (6 bases). This CDR3 has 14 residues. In germline, CDR1 is DFQATT, CDR2 SNEGSKA (reference sequence). Deletions cut 0 bases from V and 2 bases from J, with 11 bases between. CDR3 residues: CSARDRGGPYEQYV. The DNA of the CDR3 is TGCAGTGCTAGAGATCGAGGGGGTCCCTACGAGCAGTACGTC.

About this clonotype: The junction differs from germline at one of its ends, possibly a read error. The chain employs TRBV7-8 and TRBJ2-6; TRBD1 aligns across 10 bases. The CDR3 spans 20 residues. The germline V gene encodes CDR1 SGHVS and CDR2 FQNEAQ. The CDR3 region has the DNA TGTGCCAGCAGCTTACCAAAAATGACAGGGGGCCTCTCTGGGGTCAACGTCCTGACTTTC. Its translation: CASSLPKMTGGLSGVNVLTF. Full variable domain (rest looked up from reference TRBV7-8 and TRBJ2-6): GAGVSQSPRYKVAKRGQDVALRCDPISGHVSLFWYQQALGQGPEFLTYFQNEAQLDKSGLPSDRFFAERPEGSVSTLKIQRTQQEDSAVYLCASSLPKMTGGLSGVNVLTFGAGSRLTVL.

There are a few counts of this clonotype. The chain links TRBV11-1 to TRBJ2-3, with D perhaps matching TRBD1 or TRBD2 (5 bases each). CDR1 is SGHAT, CDR2 FQDESV, per germline (reference sequence). The V end was cut by 5 bases, the J end by 10 bases, with 16 bases between. The CDR3 is 13 residues long. CDR3 nucleotide sequence: TGTGCCAGCAGCCCGGGACCCCCCGAGGCGCAGTATTTT. Encoded protein: CASSPGPPEAQYF.

The chain has TRBV5-4 and TRBJ1-2; maybe TRBD1 (5 bases). This CDR3 has 13 residues. Germline V gene data show CDR1 as SGHNT and CDR2 as YYREEE (reference sequence). Trimming left V 9 bases short and J 8 bases short, with 20 bases between. CDR3 residues: CATFSGGHGGYTF. As DNA, the CDR3 is TGTGCCACCTTCTCTGGGGGTCATGGAGGCTACACCTTC.

This clonotype was seen ten or more times. The chain is built from TRBV6-2 or TRBV6-3 and TRBJ2-1; D is possibly TRBD1 (5 bases). The CDR3 consists of 14 residues. The germline V gene encodes CDR1 MNHEY and CDR2 SVGEGT. V dropped 2 bases and J dropped 9 bases, with 14 bases sitting between them. This CDR3 reads CASSYGAGYGEQFF. In DNA, the CDR3 is TGTGCCAGCAGTTACGGGGCAGGGTACGGTGAGCAGTTCTTC.

The chain joins TRBV2 to TRBJ2-3; D remains ambiguous. Germline V gene sequence: CDR1 SNHLY, CDR2 FYNNEI. The CDR3 has 14 amino acids. Trimming left V 1 base short and J 2 bases short, with 7 bases between. The CDR3 DNA follows: TGTGCCAGCAGTGAAGAAGGCTTCACAGATACGCAGTATTTT. Its protein product is CASSEEGFTDTQYF.

This clonotype was observed a few times. This chain links TRBV19 with TRBJ1-2; 7 bases map to TRBD1. CDR1 is LNHDA, CDR2 SQIVND, per germline (reference sequence). The CDR3 sequence is 10 residues long. V dropped 9 bases and J dropped 7; count of bases not matched to a gene: 2. The chain's CDR3 is CASWTGGYTF. In nucleotides, the CDR3 is TGTGCCAGCTGGACAGGTGGCTACACCTTC.

The J gene is TRBJ2-3, the V gene TRBV6-2 or TRBV6-3; possible D gene TRBD2, 7 bases. This CDR3 is built from 15 residues. Trimming removed 8 bases from V and 1 base from J, with 16 bases in between. Germline values: CDR1 MNHEY, CDR2 SVGEGT. The CDR3 coding sequence is TGTGCCAGCCATGAGGGGGGGGTCGGCACAGATACGCAGTATTTT. This sequence encodes CASHEGGVGTDTQYF.

This sequence joins TRBV7-9 and TRBJ2-1, with 8 bases identical to TRBD2. Germline CDR1 is SEHNR and CDR2 is FQNEAQ (reference sequence). V was pared by 5 bases and J by 7 bases, with 4 bases of the junction left unmatched. This CDR3 has 13 amino acids. The CDR3 coding sequence is TGTGCCAGCAGCCAGACTAGCGTGAATGAGCAGTTCTTC. Translated: CASSQTSVNEQFF.

The J gene is TRBJ1-5, the V gene TRBV7-9; weak D call: TRBD1 (5 bases). This CDR3 contains 12 residues. Germline lookup yields CDR1 SEHNR and CDR2 FQNEAQ (reference sequence). The V and J ends lost 4 bases and 10 bases respectively, with 11 bases between them. The CDR3 nucleotides read TGTGCCAGCAGCTCAACAGGAGGCCCCCAGCATTTT. Its translation is CASSSTGGPQHF.

This clonotype has just a few counts. The rearrangement joins TRBV29-1 to TRBJ1-1; the D is unclear. V shed 1 base and J shed 0 bases, with 12 bases lying between them. Germline-derived CDR1 and CDR2 are SQVTM and ANQGSEA. The CDR3 totals 15 residues. The CDR3 here is CSVEARPGMNTEAFF. The CDR3 DNA reads TGCAGCGTTGAAGCTCGGCCTGGGATGAACACTGAAGCTTTCTTT.

The V call is TRBV2, the J call TRBJ1-1; maybe TRBD1 (5 bases). The germline gives CDR1 SNHLY, CDR2 FYNNEI. Trimming removed 10 bases at V and 4 bases at J, with 13 bases between. The CDR3 contains 12 residues. The CDR3 here is CAIPGSGTEAFF. The CDR3 nucleotides are TGTGCCATACCAGGGAGCGGCACTGAAGCTTTCTTT.

The chain uses TRBV11-3 and TRBJ2-1; D may correspond to TRBD1 or TRBD2 (5 bases each). V lost 5 bases, J lost 2 bases, and 13 bases lay in between. CDR3 size: 15 residues. From germline, CDR1 is SGHNT and CDR2 YENEEA. CDR3 in DNA: TGTGCCAGCAGCGACCTAGGGGACCCCTACAATGAGCAGTTCTTC. Residues: CASSDLGDPYNEQFF.

This clonotype was seen a few times. The V and J genes are TRBV5-5 and TRBJ2-3, with TRBD1 matching over 7 bases. Germline assignment: CDR1 SGHKS and CDR2 YYEKEE (reference sequence). The CDR3 has 14 amino acids. V dropped 1 base and J dropped 5; count of bases not matched to a gene: 4. The CDR3 nucleotides read TGTGCCAGCAGCTTGAGACAGGGCGGAGATACGCAGTATTTT. Protein product: CASSLRQGGDTQYF. The whole variable domain, remainder taken from reference TRBV5-5 and TRBJ2-3, is DAGVTQSPTHLIKTRGQQVTLRCSPISGHKSVSWYQQVLGQGPQFIFQYYEKEERGRGNFPDRFSARQFPNYSSELNVNALLLGDSALYLCASSLRQGGDTQYFGPGTRLTVL.

J is TRBJ2-1 and V is TRBV12-3 or TRBV12-4, with D possibly being TRBD2 (5 bases). V lost 6 bases and J 10 bases, leaving 13 bases between the germline ends. The CDR3 length is 12 residues. The CDR3 reads CASSSGMGEQFF. In DNA form, the CDR3 reads TGTGCCAGCAGCTCCGGGATGGGCGAGCAGTTCTTC.

This clonotype was seen more than once but under ten times. CDR3 DNA sequence: TGTGCCAGCAGTCTTTATGATGGGATTTCTAATGAAAAACTGTTTTTT. This translates into CASSLYDGISNEKLFF. The chain combines TRBV27 with TRBJ1-4; no reliable D call. The germline gives CDR1 MNHEY, CDR2 SMNVEV (reference sequence). The CDR3 is 16 residues long. V was cut by 5 bases and J by 3 bases, with 16 bases left in between.

This clonotype was detected ten times or more. The J gene is TRBJ2-3, the V gene TRBV7-6, with D uncertain. V lost 3 bases and J lost 6, with 7 bases in between. Germline V gene lookup returns CDR1 SGHVS and CDR2 FNYEAQ. This CDR3 region has 12 residues. CDR3 loop: CASSFGIDTQYF. CDR3 DNA sequence: TGTGCCAGCAGCTTTGGGATTGATACGCAGTATTTT.

This clonotype has a handful of counts. The V gene is TRBV4-1, the J gene TRBJ1-5, with 7 bases fitting TRBD1. Germline V gene data show CDR1 as MGHRA and CDR2 as YSYEKL. The J segment lost 5 bases and the V segment lost 1 base, leaving 8 bases of the junction unmatched. The CDR3 covers 16 residues. CDR3 DNA sequence: TGCGCCAGCAGCCAAGGCTCTAGGGGGCAGGATCAGCCCCAGCATTTT. Its translation is CASSQGSRGQDQPQHF.

The rearrangement links TRBV20-1 to TRBJ1-5, with TRBD1 matching over 7 bases. Trimming removed 4 bases from V and 6 bases from J; junction bases left unmatched: 18. The CDR3 sequence is 17 residues long. Germline V gene data show CDR1 as DFQATT and CDR2 as SNEGSKA (reference sequence). The CDR3: CSATYTGAEAFGQPQHF. CDR3 DNA: TGCAGTGCTACCTATACAGGGGCGGAAGCTTTCGGTCAGCCCCAGCATTTT.

Only a few counts were recorded for this clonotype. The chain is built from TRBV5-4 and TRBJ2-7, with 11 bases identical to TRBD2. Per the germline V gene, CDR1 is SGHNT and CDR2 is YYREEE (reference sequence). This CDR3 is 14 amino acids long. Losses at the gene ends were 7 bases for V and 6 bases for J; bases not matched to a gene: 9. The CDR3 region is CASELETSGAEQYF. CDR3 DNA: TGTGCCAGCGAGCTTGAGACTAGCGGGGCCGAGCAGTACTTC.

The chain links TRBV11-2 to TRBJ1-6; D call uncertain. The CDR3 has 13 amino acids. The germline CDR1 and CDR2 sequences are SGHAT and FQNNGV. Trimming stripped 2 bases from V and 7 bases from J, with 6 bases between. CDR3 amino acids: CASSLSLNSPLHF. CDR3 bases: TGTGCCAGCAGCTTAAGCCTGAATTCACCCCTCCACTTT.

This clonotype has at least ten counts. The rearrangement uses TRBV7-2 and TRBJ2-3, with TRBD2 matching 8 bases. Looked up from germline, CDR1 is SGHTA and CDR2 is FQGNSA. Trimming removed 1 base from V and 1 base from J; junction bases left unmatched: 7. The CDR3 contains 17 residues. The DNA for the CDR3 is TGTGCCAGCAGCTTAGACATCTGGCGGGGGGGCACAGATACGCAGTATTTT. It yields the protein CASSLDIWRGGTDTQYF.

The chain joins TRBV6-8 to TRBJ2-7, with D unclear. The CDR3 spans 13 residues. The V and J ends lost 6 bases and 3 bases respectively, with 12 bases between them. Germline V gene lookup returns CDR1 MNHGY and CDR2 SAAAGT. As DNA, the CDR3 is TGTGCCAGCAGGCCGACGGGTGTCTACGAGCAGTACGTC. Encoded protein: CASRPTGVYEQYV.

In this sample, this clonotype turned up a few times. V and J are TRBV7-9 and TRBJ2-1, with D perhaps TRBD1 (6 bases). V dropped 4 bases and J dropped 9 bases, with 13 bases sitting between them. CDR3 length: 13 amino acids. Germline V gene sequence: CDR1 SEHNR, CDR2 FQNEAQ (reference sequence). CDR3 sequence reads: CASSSRTTGEQFF. DNA for the CDR3: TGTGCCAGCAGCTCCCGTACGACAGGTGAGCAGTTCTTC.

This clonotype was detected ten times or more. The chain combines TRBV7-6 with TRBJ2-2; 8 positions agree with TRBD1. The CDR3 has 15 amino acids. CDR1 SGHVS and CDR2 FNYEAQ come from the germline V gene. Trimming at V came to 6 bases and at J to 4 bases, leaving 7 bases not matched to a gene. As DNA, the CDR3 is TGTGCCAGCAGATCGGACAGGGTGGCCACCGGGGAGCTGTTTTTT. This gives the protein CASRSDRVATGELFF.

This chain joins TRBV15 and TRBJ2-7; D perhaps matches TRBD1 (6 bases). Deletions cut 1 base from V and 2 bases from J, with 9 bases between. Germline V CDR1 and CDR2: LNHNV, YYDKDF (reference sequence). The CDR3 loop spans 14 amino acids. In DNA form, the CDR3 reads TGTGCCACCAGCAGAGGGGCAGGGGCCTACGAGCAGTACTTC. It codes for CATSRGAGAYEQYF.